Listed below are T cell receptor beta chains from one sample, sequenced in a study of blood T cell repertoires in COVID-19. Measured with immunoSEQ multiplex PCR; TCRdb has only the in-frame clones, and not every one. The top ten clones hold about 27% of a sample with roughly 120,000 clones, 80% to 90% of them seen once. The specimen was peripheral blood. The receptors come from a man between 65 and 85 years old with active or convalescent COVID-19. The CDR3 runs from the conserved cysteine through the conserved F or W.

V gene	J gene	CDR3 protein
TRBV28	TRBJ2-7	CASRPDRAEQYF
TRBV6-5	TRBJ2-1	CASSGQVQQFF
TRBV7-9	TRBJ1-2	CASRYQTFAGEANYGYTF
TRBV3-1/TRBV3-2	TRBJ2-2	CASSQEGTGGAGELFF
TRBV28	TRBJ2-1	CASSFLAGKNEQFF
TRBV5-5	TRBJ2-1	CASSADSSSYNEQFF
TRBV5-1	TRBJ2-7	CASSLQGSDVYEQYF
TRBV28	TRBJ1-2	CASGRVANYGYTF
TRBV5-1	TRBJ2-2	CASSLGTRNTGELFF
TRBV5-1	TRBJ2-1	CASSSTGNSYNEQFF
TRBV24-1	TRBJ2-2	CATSEQGLAVNTGELFF
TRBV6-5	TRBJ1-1	CASSDTGGKTEAFF
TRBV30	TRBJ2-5	CAWIGQTLQETQYF
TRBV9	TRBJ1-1	CASSAQETGDTEAFF
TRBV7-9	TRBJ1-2	CASSPNREGGYTF
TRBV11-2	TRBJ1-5	CASSLAGSSQPQHF
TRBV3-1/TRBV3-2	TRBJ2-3	CASRGTGADTQYF
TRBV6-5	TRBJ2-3	CASSFDRASTDTQYF
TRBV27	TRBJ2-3	CASIPGRTGVGDTQYF
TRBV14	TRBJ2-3	CASSRLAGPGDTQYF
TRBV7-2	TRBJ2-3	CASSLVLGATDTQYF
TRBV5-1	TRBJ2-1	CASSLTGGPGNEQFF
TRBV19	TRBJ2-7	CASSRRGDRGYEQYF
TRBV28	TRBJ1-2	CASSYRDSSYGYTF
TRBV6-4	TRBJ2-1	CASSTGLAGYNEQFF
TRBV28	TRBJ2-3	CASSPNAQGAPSTDTQYF
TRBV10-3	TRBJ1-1	CAISGTGEAFF
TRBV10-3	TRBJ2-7	CAIGPEGGRYEQYF
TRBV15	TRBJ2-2	CATSRDRGLVGGELFF
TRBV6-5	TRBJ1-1	CASLRVLNTEAFF
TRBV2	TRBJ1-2	CASRHNRPSGGYTF
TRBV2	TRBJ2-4	CASSAGFAKNIQYF
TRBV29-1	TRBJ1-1	CSVEKRRGRATEAFF
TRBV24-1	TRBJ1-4	CATSDFNRARNEKLFF
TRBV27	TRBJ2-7	CASSLGIPGAYEQYF
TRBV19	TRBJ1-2	CASSLGQGGYGYTF
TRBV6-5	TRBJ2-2	CASRDTNTGELFF
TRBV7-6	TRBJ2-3	CASSLGQSDTQYF
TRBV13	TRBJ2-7	CASSPGQGAEEQYF
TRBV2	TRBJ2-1	CASRYTAMRHPGNEQFF
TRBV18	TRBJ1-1	CASSPPGQGGTEAFF
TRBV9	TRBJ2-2	CASREASNTGELFF
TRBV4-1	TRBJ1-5	CASSHPTGMNQPQHF
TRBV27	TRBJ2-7	CASSSWQGHYEQYF
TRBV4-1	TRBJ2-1	CASSQEGSGRAYNEQFF
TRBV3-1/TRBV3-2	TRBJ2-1	CASGGGGNNEQFF
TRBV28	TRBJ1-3	CASSFWTDSGNTIYF
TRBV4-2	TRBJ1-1	CASSHRQTNTEAFF
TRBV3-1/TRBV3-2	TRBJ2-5	CASSQVAVEETQYF
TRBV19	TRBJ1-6	CASQGDVDNSPLHF
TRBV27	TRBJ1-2	CASSLVPGYYGYTF